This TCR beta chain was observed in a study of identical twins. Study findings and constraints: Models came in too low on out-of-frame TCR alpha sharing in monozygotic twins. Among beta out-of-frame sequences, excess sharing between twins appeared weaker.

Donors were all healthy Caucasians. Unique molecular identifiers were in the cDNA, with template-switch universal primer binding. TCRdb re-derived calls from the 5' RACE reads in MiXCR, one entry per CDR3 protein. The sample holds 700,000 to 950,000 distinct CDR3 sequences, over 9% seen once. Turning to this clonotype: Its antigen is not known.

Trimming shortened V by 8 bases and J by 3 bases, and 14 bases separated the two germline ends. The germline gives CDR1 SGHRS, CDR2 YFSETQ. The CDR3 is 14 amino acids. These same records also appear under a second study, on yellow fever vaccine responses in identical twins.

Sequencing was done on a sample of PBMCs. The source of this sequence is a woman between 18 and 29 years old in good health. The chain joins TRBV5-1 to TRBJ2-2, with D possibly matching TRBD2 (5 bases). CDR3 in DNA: TGCGCCAGGGGGAGCTGGAGTTACACCGGGGAGCTGTTTTTT. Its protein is CARGSWSYTGELFF.